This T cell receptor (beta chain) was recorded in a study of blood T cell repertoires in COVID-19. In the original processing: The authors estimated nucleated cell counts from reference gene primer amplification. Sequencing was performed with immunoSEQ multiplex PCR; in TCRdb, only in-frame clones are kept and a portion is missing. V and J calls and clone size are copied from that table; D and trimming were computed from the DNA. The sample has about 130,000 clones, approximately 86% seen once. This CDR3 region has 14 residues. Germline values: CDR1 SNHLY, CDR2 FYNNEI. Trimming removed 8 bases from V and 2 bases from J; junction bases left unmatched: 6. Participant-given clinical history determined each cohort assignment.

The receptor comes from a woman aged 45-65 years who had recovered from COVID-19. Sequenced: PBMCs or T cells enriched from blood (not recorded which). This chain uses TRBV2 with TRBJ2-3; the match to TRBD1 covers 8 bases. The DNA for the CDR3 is TGTGCCAGCTGGACAGGGCGGATCACAGATACGCAGTATTTT. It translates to CASWTGRITDTQYF.